This T cell receptor (beta chain) stems from a study of radiotherapy plus CTLA-4 blockade in lung cancer. The table came from immunoSEQ multiplex PCR; TCRdb's copy has only in-frame clones and leaves some out. The table includes around 70,000 clones, around 86% detected once. Turning to this clone: Its specificity is not known.

V was clipped by 7 bases and J by 0 bases; unmatched bases: 8. CDR1 SNHLY and CDR2 FYNNEI come from the germline V gene. The CDR3 is made up of 17 amino acids. General observations from the study: Early blood T cell clone changes and increased post-radiation serum interferon-beta were reportedly the strongest response predictors.

The sequenced sample was peripheral blood, obtained from a patient treated with radiotherapy plus ipilimumab. The rearrangement uses TRBV2 and TRBJ2-2, with TRBD1 identical over 10 bases. This TCR was recovered from a human donor with non-small cell lung cancer who had a partial response to radiotherapy plus ipilimumab. The CDR3 spells CASILYGQGANTGELFF. The DNA of the CDR3 is TGTGCCAGCATTTTGTATGGACAGGGGGCGAACACCGGGGAGCTGTTTTTT.